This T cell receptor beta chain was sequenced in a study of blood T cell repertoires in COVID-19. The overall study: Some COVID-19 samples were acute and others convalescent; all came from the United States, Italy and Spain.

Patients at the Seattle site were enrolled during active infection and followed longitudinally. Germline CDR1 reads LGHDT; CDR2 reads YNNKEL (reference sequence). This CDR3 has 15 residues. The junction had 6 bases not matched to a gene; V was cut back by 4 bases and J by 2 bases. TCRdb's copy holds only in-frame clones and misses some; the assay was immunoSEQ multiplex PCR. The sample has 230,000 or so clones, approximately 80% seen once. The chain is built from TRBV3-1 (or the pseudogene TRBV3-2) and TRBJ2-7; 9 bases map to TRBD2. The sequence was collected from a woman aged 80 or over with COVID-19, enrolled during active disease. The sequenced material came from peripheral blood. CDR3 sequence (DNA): TGTGCCAGCAGCCCCACCCTAGCGGGAACCTACGAGCAGTACTTC. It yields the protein CASSPTLAGTYEQYF.